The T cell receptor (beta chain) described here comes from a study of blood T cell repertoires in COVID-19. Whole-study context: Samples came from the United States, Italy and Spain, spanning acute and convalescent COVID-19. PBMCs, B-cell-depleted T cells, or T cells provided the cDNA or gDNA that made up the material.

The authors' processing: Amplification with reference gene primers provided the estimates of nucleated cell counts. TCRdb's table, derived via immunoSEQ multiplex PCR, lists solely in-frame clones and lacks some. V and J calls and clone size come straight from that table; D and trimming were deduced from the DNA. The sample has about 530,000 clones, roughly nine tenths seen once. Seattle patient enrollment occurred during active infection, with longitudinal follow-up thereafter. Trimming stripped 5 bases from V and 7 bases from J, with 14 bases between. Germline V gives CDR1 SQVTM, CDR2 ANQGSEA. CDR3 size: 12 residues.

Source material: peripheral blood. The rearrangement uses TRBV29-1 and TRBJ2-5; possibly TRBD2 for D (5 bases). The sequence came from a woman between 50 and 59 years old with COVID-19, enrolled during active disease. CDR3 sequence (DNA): TGCAGCGTTCCGGGGTCCGCCAGGACCCAGTACTTC. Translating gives CSVPGSARTQYF. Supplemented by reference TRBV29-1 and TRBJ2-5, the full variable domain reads SAVISQKPSRDICQRGTSLTIQCQVDSQVTMMFWYRQQPGQSLTLIATANQGSEATYESGFVIDKFPISRPNLTFSTLTVSNMSPEDSSIYLCSVPGSARTQYFGPGTRLLVL.